Included here is one T cell receptor beta chain sequence, with context. What it recognizes is unknown. Here immunoSEQ multiplex PCR was the method, and the copy in TCRdb shows in-frame clones only, minus some. The sample lists about 120,000 clones; just over 90% were seen once. V was cut by 3 bases and J by 3 bases, with 3 bases left in between. The CDR3 consists of 11 residues. Per germline, CDR1 SEHNR and CDR2 FQNEAQ (reference sequence). Sorting of unstimulated PBMCs yielded separate CD3+CD4+ and CD3+CD8+ fractions. This specimen comes from a study of T cell clones after liver transplantation. As for the study in general: Post-transplant blood was tracked for graft-donor-reactive T cell clones identified in a pre-transplant mixed lymphocyte reaction. Without induction therapy, subjects received standard immunosuppression until 12-24 months post-transplant. Whole-study findings and limits: Migration into the graft, not deletion, may explain lost graft donor-reactive T cells.

The sequence was collected from a human patient who received a liver transplant. The graft donor may have contributed some T cells. Sequencing was performed on CD4+ T cells from blood, taken 12 months after liver transplant. The chain combines TRBV7-9 with TRBJ2-7; D is unresolved. Written as DNA, the CDR3 is TGTGCCAGCAGCTTTCTCTACGAGCAGTACTTC. Protein sequence: CASSFLYEQYF.